The next 22 T cell receptor beta chains were all read from a single sample in a study of T-cell memory formation after mild COVID-19. TCRdb used MiXCR to reprocess the 5' RACE reads, holding one entry per CDR3 protein. The table has some 300,000 distinct CDR3 sequences, 20% to 25% seen once. The sequencing sample was made of PBMCs or a T cell subset sorted from them (not recorded which). These receptors were collected from a man in his late teens or twenties who had mild COVID-19 (a few samples of this study predate the infection). Cell type and time point are not known.

V and J are TRBV20-1 and TRBJ1-6; D gene uncertain. The CDR3 loop spans 13 amino acids. V lost 8 bases to trimming and J lost 5 bases, with 13 bases between them. Germline assignment: CDR1 DFQATT and CDR2 SNEGSKA (reference sequence). CDR3 in DNA: TGCAGTCCGGGCGGACTGCATAATTCACCCCTCCACTTT. Its translation is CSPGGLHNSPLHF.

The table lists this clonotype with a few counts. The chain links TRBV10-3 to TRBJ2-1, with TRBD1 as a possible D gene (6 bases). Germline CDR1 reads ENHRY; CDR2 reads SYGVKD. The CDR3 is 13 residues long. V was pared by 4 bases and J by 9 bases, with 13 bases between. CDR3 nucleotides: TGTGCCATCAGTGGCCCTAGGGGGTCTGAGCAGTTCTTC. It specifies CAISGPRGSEQFF.

This clonotype was recorded at least ten times. V is TRBV20-1 and J is TRBJ1-2; D is undetermined. This CDR3 region has 15 residues. Trimming removed 4 bases from V and 4 bases from J, with 19 bases in between. Germline V CDR1 and CDR2: DFQATT, SNEGSKA (reference sequence). Written as DNA, the CDR3 is TGCAGTGCTACCTCGGCCACGGCGTTTGGCTATGGCTACACCTTC. Protein sequence: CSATSATAFGYGYTF.

The rearrangement uses TRBV5-1 and TRBJ1-1; D is undetermined. Germline V gene data show CDR1 as SGHRS and CDR2 as YFSETQ. Trimming pared 4 bases from V and 3 bases from J, leaving 10 bases between. The CDR3 extends over 13 amino acids. The CDR3 DNA reads TGCGCCAGCAGCCCCCAGTATTACACTGAAGCTTTCTTT. Amino acid sequence: CASSPQYYTEAFF. The full variable domain, in which reference TRBV5-1 and TRBJ1-1 provide the parts outside the CDR3, is KAGVTQTPRYLIKTRGQQVTLSCSPISGHRSVSWYQQTPGQGLQFLFEYFSETQRNKGNFPGRFSGRQFSNSRSEMNVSTLELGDSALYLCASSPQYYTEAFFGQGTRLTVV.

J is TRBJ1-6 and V is TRBV12-3 or TRBV12-4; D not resolved. The CDR3 spans 14 residues. Trimming removed 3 bases from V and 10 bases from J, with 13 bases in between. The CDR3 DNA follows: TGTGCCAGCAGTTTCGACCGAAGGTACTCACCCCTCCACTTT. Protein product: CASSFDRRYSPLHF.

This clonotype was observed a handful of times. CDR3 coding DNA: TGTGCCATCGCCCCGACAGGAACCGGGGAGCTGTTTTTT. Amino acid sequence: CAIAPTGTGELFF. J is TRBJ2-2 and V is TRBV10-3, with a possible D match to TRBD1 (6 bases). The germline V gene encodes CDR1 ENHRY and CDR2 SYGVKD. V was clipped by 8 bases and J by 5 bases, with 12 bases between them. The CDR3 is made up of 13 amino acids.

The table lists this clonotype with many counts. The DNA for the CDR3 is TGCGCCAGCAGCCTTCTGGGTGTCGTCCCCTACGAGCAGTACTTC. Protein sequence: CASSLLGVVPYEQYF. V and J are TRBV4-3 and TRBJ2-7, with D uncertain. Deletions cut 4 bases from V and 2 bases from J, with 15 bases between. Germline V gene data show CDR1 as LGHNA and CDR2 as YSLEER. This CDR3 region has 15 residues.

This clonotype has more than one count but fewer than ten. This sequence joins TRBV19 and TRBJ1-2; no clear D. The CDR3 extends over 13 amino acids. Trimming stripped 10 bases from V and 6 bases from J, with 18 bases between. Germline CDR1 is LNHDA and CDR2 is SQIVND (reference sequence). CDR3 in amino acids: CAIKIGSMDGYTF. The CDR3 DNA reads as TGTGCCATAAAGATCGGTAGTATGGATGGCTACACCTTC.

The chain combines TRBV7-2 with TRBJ1-1, with TRBD1 matching over 7 bases. Germline CDR1 reads SGHTA; CDR2 reads FQGNSA. J was trimmed by 3 bases and V by 5 bases; bases with no gene match: 15. This CDR3 spans 17 amino acids. The CDR3 region is CASSVSSGTVLDTEAFF. The CDR3 coding sequence is TGTGCCAGCAGCGTCTCATCCGGGACAGTCCTTGACACTGAAGCTTTCTTT.

The genes are TRBV5-1 and TRBJ1-1, with unresolved D. V shed 1 base and J shed 11 bases, with 15 bases lying between them. This CDR3 contains 13 residues. Germline V gene data show CDR1 as SGHRS and CDR2 as YFSETQ. In DNA form, the CDR3 reads TGCGCCAGCAGCTTGACCCAGAGCCATGGGGCTTTCTTT. Its protein is CASSLTQSHGAFF.

The chain couples TRBV25-1 to TRBJ2-2; the D gene is possibly TRBD2 (7 bases). CDR1 MGHDK and CDR2 SYGVNS come from the germline V gene. Trimming removed 1 base from V and 7 bases from J, with 13 bases in between. CDR3 length equals 15 residues. The CDR3: CASSESRGRSGELFF. CDR3 nucleotide sequence: TGTGCCAGCAGTGAATCGCGGGGGCGGAGCGGGGAGCTGTTTTTT. Drawing the rest from reference TRBV25-1 and TRBJ2-2, the complete variable domain is EADIYQTPRYLVIGTGKKITLECSQTMGHDKMYWYQQDPGMELHLIHYSYGVNSTEKGDLSSESTVSRIRTEHFPLTLESARPSHTSQYLCASSESRGRSGELFFGEGSRLTVL.

The chain joins TRBV6-5 to TRBJ1-5; D not resolved. Looked up from germline, CDR1 is MNHEY and CDR2 is SVGAGI. The V end lost 0 bases, the J end lost 9 bases, and 9 bases lay between the germline ends. CDR3 size: 13 residues. CDR3 nucleotides: TGTGCCAGCAGTTACTCGGGGTGGTCGCCCCAGCATTTT. Translated, it gives CASSYSGWSPQHF.

The chain combines TRBV20-1 with TRBJ2-1; 7 bases map to TRBD1. The J segment lost 1 base and the V segment lost 3 bases, leaving 6 bases of the junction unmatched. CDR1 is DFQATT and CDR2 is SNEGSKA in the germline V gene (reference sequence). This CDR3 has 15 amino acids. The CDR3 DNA reads TGCAGTGCTAGGACAGGGCCTGGTTCCTACAATGAGCAGTTCTTC. This sequence encodes CSARTGPGSYNEQFF.

This chain connects TRBV5-1 to TRBJ2-1; 11 nucleotides line up with TRBD2. The V and J ends lost 4 bases and 10 bases, in that order; junction bases with no gene match: 19. The CDR3 is 18 residues long. In germline, CDR1 is SGHRS, CDR2 YFSETQ. CDR3 in DNA: TGCGCCAGCAGCCCCCCGACTAGCGGGAACATCCCTCCCATCGAGCAGTTCTTC. It specifies CASSPPTSGNIPPIEQFF.

This clonotype was counted a few times. The V gene is TRBV19, the J gene TRBJ2-5, with 12 bases matching TRBD1. Germline loops: CDR1 LNHDA, CDR2 SQIVND (reference sequence). The CDR3 is 15 residues long. The trim removed 5 bases at V and 5 bases at J, leaving 6 bases unmatched. CDR3 sequence reads: CASSGTGGLVETQYF. CDR3 DNA: TGTGCCAGTAGTGGGACAGGGGGCTTAGTTGAGACCCAGTACTTC.

This clonotype was seen a few times. This rearrangement joins TRBV7-6 to TRBJ2-3, with 12 nucleotides matching TRBD2. Germline CDR1 is SGHVS and CDR2 is FNYEAQ. The V segment lost 5 bases and the J segment 4 bases; nucleotides outside the gene matches: 7. The CDR3 is 16 amino acids. For the CDR3, the DNA is TGTGCCAGCAGCCGAGAGACTAGCGGGGGTGCAGATACGCAGTATTTT. This sequence encodes CASSRETSGGADTQYF.

CDR3 residues: CASSIGDSGSYEQYF. Here the CDR3 DNA reads TGTGCCAGTAGTATCGGGGACTCAGGCTCCTACGAGCAGTACTTC. The chain has TRBV19 and TRBJ2-7; D may be TRBD2 (6 bases). CDR1 and CDR2 from the germline V gene are LNHDA and SQIVND (reference sequence). The length of the CDR3 is 15 residues. The V end lost 3 bases, the J end lost 0 bases, and 12 bases lay between the germline ends.

DNA for the CDR3: TGTGCCAGCAGTTTTGAGGAGAAACTTACAAACAATGAGCAGTTCTTC. Amino acids: CASSFEEKLTNNEQFF. The chain carries TRBV28 and TRBJ2-1; unclear D gene. CDR1 and CDR2 from the germline V gene are MDHEN and SYDVKM. Trimming cost V 3 bases and J 5 bases, with 17 bases left between them. The CDR3 totals 16 residues. Variable domain in full (rest from reference TRBV28 and TRBJ2-1): DVKVTQSSRYLVKRTGEKVFLECVQDMDHENMFWYRQDPGLGLRLIYFSYDVKMKEKGDIPEGYSVSREKKERFSLILESASTNQTSMYLCASSFEEKLTNNEQFFGPGTRLTVL.

The CDR3 sequence: CASSQVTARETNTGELFF. The CDR3, as DNA: TGCGCCAGCAGCCAAGTTACGGCAAGGGAGACGAACACCGGGGAGCTGTTTTTT. The chain carries TRBV4-3 and TRBJ2-2; D possibly corresponds to TRBD2 (5 bases). Trimming removed 1 base from V and 0 bases from J, with 15 bases in between. The CDR3 is 18 residues long. Germline V gives CDR1 LGHNA, CDR2 YSLEER.

This clonotype was recorded a few times. The chain combines TRBV6-1 with TRBJ2-7, with D perhaps assigned TRBD1 or TRBD2 (6 bases each). Germline CDR1 and CDR2: MNHNS and SASEGT. Trimming cost V 2 bases and J 5 bases, with 13 bases left between them. CDR3 length: 14 residues. The chain's CDR3 is CASSERPGADEQYV. In DNA form, the CDR3 reads TGTGCCAGCAGTGAACGCCCGGGGGCGGACGAGCAGTACGTC.

The chain links TRBV9 to TRBJ1-6, with 12 nucleotides matching TRBD1. The CDR3 runs to 15 residues. With V trimmed by 4 bases and J by 10 bases, 6 bases remained unmatched. CDR1 is SGDLS and CDR2 is YYNGEE in the germline V gene. The chain's CDR3 is CASSTRDRGLSPLHF. The CDR3 DNA sequence: TGTGCCAGCAGCACTAGGGACAGGGGGCTCTCACCCCTCCACTTT.

The sample holds a few counts of this clonotype. The CDR3 reads CATSRGRDLGHQPQHF. The CDR3 nucleotides are TGTGCCACCAGCAGAGGACGGGACCTAGGGCATCAGCCCCAGCATTTT. V and J are TRBV15 and TRBJ1-5; D is perhaps TRBD1 (5 bases). The germline gives CDR1 LNHNV, CDR2 YYDKDF (reference sequence). V dropped 1 base and J dropped 5 bases, with 15 bases sitting between them. CDR3 size: 16 residues.